These T cell receptor beta chains were read from a single sample in a study of blood T cell repertoires in COVID-19. Sequencing was performed with immunoSEQ multiplex PCR; in TCRdb, only in-frame clones are kept and a portion is missing. The sample has some 95,000 clones; 75% to 95% are singletons. Sequences were obtained from peripheral blood. These TCRs come from a human donor with active COVID-19. The donor label of this sample is uncertain. Both conserved end residues are part of each CDR3.

v_call: TRBV11-2; j_call: TRBJ1-2; cdr3_aa: CASSSLDRDAHGYTF
v_call: TRBV6-5; j_call: TRBJ2-1; cdr3_aa: CASKQSTSYNEQFF
v_call: TRBV9; j_call: TRBJ2-7; cdr3_aa: CASSQGQGLTYEQYF
v_call: TRBV29-1; j_call: TRBJ1-2; cdr3_aa: CSVEIRDSYGYTF
v_call: TRBV5-6; j_call: TRBJ1-5; cdr3_aa: CASSPGTANQPQHF
v_call: TRBV5-1; j_call: TRBJ2-7; cdr3_aa: CASSPSSDYEQYF
v_call: TRBV7-9; j_call: TRBJ1-6; cdr3_aa: CASTPTGTPPSPLHF
v_call: TRBV6-5; j_call: TRBJ1-1; cdr3_aa: CASKKTGTGDTEAFF
v_call: TRBV3-1/TRBV3-2; j_call: TRBJ1-1; cdr3_aa: CASSQEIWGVYTEAFF
v_call: TRBV7-2; j_call: TRBJ1-2; cdr3_aa: CASSLVQGVYGYTF
v_call: TRBV11-2; j_call: TRBJ2-5; cdr3_aa: CASSRLAVGETQYF
v_call: TRBV6-4; j_call: TRBJ2-3; cdr3_aa: CASSLAGGLDTQYF
v_call: TRBV19; j_call: TRBJ1-1; cdr3_aa: CASSPPGGHLTEAFF
v_call: TRBV24-1; j_call: TRBJ2-3; cdr3_aa: CATSETSSSTDTQYF
v_call: TRBV6-2/TRBV6-3; j_call: TRBJ2-3; cdr3_aa: CASSYRQGWADTQYF
v_call: TRBV28; j_call: TRBJ1-4; cdr3_aa: CASSSPGQGLEKLFF
v_call: TRBV10-3; j_call: TRBJ1-6; cdr3_aa: CAISDRGSGVSSYNSPLHF
v_call: TRBV5-1; j_call: TRBJ2-3; cdr3_aa: CAGALAGSTDTQYF
v_call: TRBV5-1; j_call: TRBJ1-3; cdr3_aa: CASSLRGAGNTIYF
v_call: TRBV18; j_call: TRBJ2-7; cdr3_aa: CASSSLGRVTTYEQYF
v_call: TRBV6-5; j_call: TRBJ1-1; cdr3_aa: CASNPGAIMNTEAFF
v_call: TRBV7-8; j_call: TRBJ1-5; cdr3_aa: CASSLARLANQPQHF
v_call: TRBV5-1; j_call: TRBJ1-1; cdr3_aa: CASSYFLNTEAFF
v_call: TRBV5-4; j_call: TRBJ1-6; cdr3_aa: CASARGSNSPLHF
v_call: TRBV6-5; j_call: TRBJ1-1; cdr3_aa: CASSPRQMDTEAFF
v_call: TRBV6-6; j_call: TRBJ2-5; cdr3_aa: CASSPKAGGLPETQYF
v_call: TRBV5-1; j_call: TRBJ2-7; cdr3_aa: CASSLETGQTYEQYF
v_call: TRBV23-1; j_call: TRBJ1-1; cdr3_aa: CASSQGTGVCGAFF
v_call: TRBV7-2; j_call: TRBJ2-2; cdr3_aa: CASSPGEGTPNTGELFF
v_call: TRBV9; j_call: TRBJ1-6; cdr3_aa: CASSPFITGGTPLHF
v_call: TRBV15; j_call: TRBJ2-7; cdr3_aa: CATSRGRTGYEQYF
v_call: TRBV7-2; j_call: TRBJ2-1; cdr3_aa: CASSLDSSGNEQFF
v_call: TRBV29-1; j_call: TRBJ1-2; cdr3_aa: CSVEEQEGYGYTF
v_call: TRBV28; j_call: TRBJ1-2; cdr3_aa: CASTAGGGYGYTF
v_call: TRBV2; j_call: TRBJ1-4; cdr3_aa: CASSEVNRGHEKLFF
v_call: TRBV28; j_call: TRBJ2-7; cdr3_aa: CASSLDTSYEQYF
v_call: TRBV7-2; j_call: TRBJ2-7; cdr3_aa: CASSPRGALARYEQYF
v_call: TRBV13; j_call: TRBJ2-1; cdr3_aa: CASSLGRGSGGAYEQFF
v_call: TRBV7-7; j_call: TRBJ2-1; cdr3_aa: CASSLEAGTGSYNEQFF
v_call: TRBV7-8; j_call: TRBJ2-7; cdr3_aa: CASSMDRNYEQYF
v_call: TRBV5-1; j_call: TRBJ1-2; cdr3_aa: CASSLGAGDYGYTF
v_call: TRBV3-1/TRBV3-2; j_call: TRBJ2-1; cdr3_aa: CASSLRGRGGSYNEQFF
v_call: TRBV5-4; j_call: TRBJ2-5; cdr3_aa: CASSLSGGAGETQYF
v_call: TRBV11-2; j_call: TRBJ2-2; cdr3_aa: CASSLGLADTGELFF
v_call: TRBV19; j_call: TRBJ1-1; cdr3_aa: CASSISRNTEAFF
v_call: TRBV9; j_call: TRBJ2-3; cdr3_aa: CASSPDRSTDTQYF
v_call: TRBV7-9; j_call: TRBJ1-6; cdr3_aa: CASSFLLGQSNSPLHF
v_call: TRBV6-5; j_call: TRBJ1-1; cdr3_aa: CASSYEAGGEAFF
v_call: TRBV7-9; j_call: TRBJ2-7; cdr3_aa: CASSPRDRVYEQYF
v_call: TRBV19; j_call: TRBJ1-6; cdr3_aa: CASSIHTGADSPLHF
v_call: TRBV12-5; j_call: TRBJ1-3; cdr3_aa: CASGRTGGLNTIYF
v_call: TRBV7-8; j_call: TRBJ2-5; cdr3_aa: CASSLVAAGETQYF
v_call: TRBV6-2/TRBV6-3; j_call: TRBJ1-4; cdr3_aa: CASSSPPGQGASNEKLFF